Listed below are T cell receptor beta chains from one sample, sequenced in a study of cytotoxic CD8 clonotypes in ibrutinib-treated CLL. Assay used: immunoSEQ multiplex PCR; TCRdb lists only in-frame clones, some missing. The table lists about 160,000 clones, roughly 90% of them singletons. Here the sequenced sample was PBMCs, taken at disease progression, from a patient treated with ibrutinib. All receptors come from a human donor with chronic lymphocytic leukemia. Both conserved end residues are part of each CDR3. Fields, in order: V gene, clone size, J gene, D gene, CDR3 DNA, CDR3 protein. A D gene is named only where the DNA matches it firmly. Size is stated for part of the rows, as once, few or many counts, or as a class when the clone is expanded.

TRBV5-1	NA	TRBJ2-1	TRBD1	TGCGCCAGCAGCACCAGACAGGGCCTCAACAATGAGCAGTTCTTC	CASSTRQGLNNEQFF
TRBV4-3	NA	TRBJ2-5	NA	TGCGCCAGCAGCCAAGTCCCCGGGGAGACCCAGTACTTC	CASSQVPGETQYF
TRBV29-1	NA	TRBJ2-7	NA	TGCAGCGTGACCCAGGCCGTCTACGAGCAGTACTTC	CSVTQAVYEQYF
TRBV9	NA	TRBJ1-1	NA	TGTGCCAGCAGCGTAGAGTGGGGAGGGTCGGACCGAGCTTTCTTT	CASSVEWGGSDRAFF
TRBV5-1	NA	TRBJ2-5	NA	TGCGCGGGGGAAGGGCAAGAGACCCAGTACTTC	CAGEGQETQYF
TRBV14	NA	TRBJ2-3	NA	TGTGCCAGCAGCCAAGATTTAGTCTCAGATACGCAGTATTTT	CASSQDLVSDTQYF
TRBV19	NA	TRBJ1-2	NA	TGTGCCAGTAGCGTTCAACTGGGGGGGCATGGCTACACCTTC	CASSVQLGGHGYTF
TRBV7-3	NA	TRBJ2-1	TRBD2	TGTGCCAGCAGCTTAAAGCTAGCGGAATTTAATGAGCAGTTCTTC	CASSLKLAEFNEQFF
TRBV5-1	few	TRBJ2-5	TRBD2	TGCGCCAGCAGCCCGGGACTAGCGGGATGGGAGGAGACCCAGTACTTC	CASSPGLAGWEETQYF
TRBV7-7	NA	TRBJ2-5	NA	TGTGCTAGCAGCCCCTCAGGAGAGACCCAGTACTTC	CASSPSGETQYF
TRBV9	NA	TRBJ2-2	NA	TGTGCCAGCAGCGTAGGTCAGGGTAACGGGGAGCTGTTTTTT	CASSVGQGNGELFF
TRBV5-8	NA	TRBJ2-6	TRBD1	TGTGCCAGCAGCACCTTATTGATGACAGGGGCTTTTGGGGCCAACGTCCTGACTTTC	CASSTLLMTGAFGANVLTF
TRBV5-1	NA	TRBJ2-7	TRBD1	TGCGCCAGCAGGCCCGGACAGGGGTTATCCTACGAGCAGTACTTC	CASRPGQGLSYEQYF
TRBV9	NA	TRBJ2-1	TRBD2	TGTGCCAGCAGCGTAGACGGGAGGGCCTACAATGAGCAGTTCTTC	CASSVDGRAYNEQFF
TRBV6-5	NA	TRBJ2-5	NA	TGTGCCAGCAGCGCCGTTCTGGGGACCCAGTACTTC	CASSAVLGTQYF
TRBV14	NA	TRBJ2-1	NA	TGTGCCAGCAGCCAAGATAAACTACCCACAATGGGGCAGTTCTTC	CASSQDKLPTMGQFF
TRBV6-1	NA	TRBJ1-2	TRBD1	TGTGCCAGCAGTGAATATCCAGGGGGCTTGAACTATGGCTACACCTTC	CASSEYPGGLNYGYTF
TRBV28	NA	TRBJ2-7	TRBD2	TGTGCCAGCAGTCCGAGACTAGCTGTATACGAGCAGTACTTC	CASSPRLAVYEQYF
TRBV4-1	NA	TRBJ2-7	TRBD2	TGCGCCAGCAGCCGAGACCCGAGGGCGGGAGGCACCCACGAGCAGTACTTC	CASSRDPRAGGTHEQYF
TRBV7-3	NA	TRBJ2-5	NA	TGTGCCAGCAGCTCTAACTCCCTCCCGGGACCCCAGTACTTC	CASSSNSLPGPQYF
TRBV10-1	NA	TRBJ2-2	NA	TGCGCCAGCAGAGCCGGGTTGGGCACCGGGGAGCTGTTTTTT	CASRAGLGTGELFF
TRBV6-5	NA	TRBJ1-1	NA	TGTGCCAGCAGTCGACAGTCGAACACTGAAGCTTTCTTT	CASSRQSNTEAFF
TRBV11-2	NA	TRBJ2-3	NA	TGTGCCAGCAGCTTCTTGGGGGCCTCTAGCACAGATACGCAGTATTTT	CASSFLGASSTDTQYF
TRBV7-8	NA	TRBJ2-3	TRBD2	TGTGCCAGCAGCGGGGGGACTAGCGGCACAGATACGCAGTATTTT	CASSGGTSGTDTQYF
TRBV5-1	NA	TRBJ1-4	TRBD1	TGCGCCAGCAGCTTGGGCGCCGGGACAGGGGATGAAAAACTGTTTTTT	CASSLGAGTGDEKLFF
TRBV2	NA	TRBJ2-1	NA	TGTGCCAGCCTTCCCACAGAGTTTGGGGTGGTCAATGAGCAGTTCTTC	CASLPTEFGVVNEQFF
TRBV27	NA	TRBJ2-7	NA	TGTGCCAGCAGTCCCTGGGGCAGCCACTACGAGCAGTACTTC	CASSPWGSHYEQYF
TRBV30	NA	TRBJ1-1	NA	TGTGCCTGGAGTCCTTCACCGGCCGACGCTGAAGCTTTCTTT	CAWSPSPADAEAFF
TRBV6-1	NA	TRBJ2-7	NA	TGTGCCAGCAGTGAAGTCGGGCAATCCTACGAGCAGTACTTC	CASSEVGQSYEQYF
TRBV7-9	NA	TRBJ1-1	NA	TGTGCCAGCAGCTTAGGTACCAGTTCTTTCTTT	CASSLGTSSFF
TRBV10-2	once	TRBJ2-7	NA	TGCGCCAGCAGTACGCTCACGAACTCGAGATGGGGCGAGCAGTACTTC	CASSTLTNSRWGEQYF
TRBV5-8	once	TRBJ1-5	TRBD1	TGTGCCAGCAGCACGGGGACAGGGCCAGGGAGCAATCAGCCCCAGCATTTT	CASSTGTGPGSNQPQHF
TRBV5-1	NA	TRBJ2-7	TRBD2	TGCGCCAGCAGCTTGGTACTAGCGGGAGGACGGGACGAGCAGTACTTC	CASSLVLAGGRDEQYF
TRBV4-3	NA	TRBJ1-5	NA	TGCGCCAGCAGCCAAGATGATTTAACAGGCGATAGCAATCAGCCCCAGCATTTT	CASSQDDLTGDSNQPQHF
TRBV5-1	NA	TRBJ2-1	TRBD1	TGCGCCAGCAGCTTGACAGGGGGCTCCTACAATGAGCAGTTCTTC	CASSLTGGSYNEQFF
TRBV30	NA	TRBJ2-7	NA	TGTGCCTGTACTATGGTGCGTCACGAGCAGTACTTC	CACTMVRHEQYF
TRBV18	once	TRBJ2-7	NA	TGTGCCAGCTCAAGACTCGAGGCGGGTTACGAGCAGTACTTC	CASSRLEAGYEQYF
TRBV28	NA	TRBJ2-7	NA	TGTGCCAGCAGTTGGGGAGGCTCCCAGGGCTACGAGCAGTACTTC	CASSWGGSQGYEQYF
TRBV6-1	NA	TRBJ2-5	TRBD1	TGTGCCAGCAGTGTGATGTGGACAGGGGGTCGAGAGACCCAGTACTTC	CASSVMWTGGRETQYF
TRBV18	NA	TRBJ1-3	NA	TGTGCCAGCTCGCAGGAAGAGCTTGGTGGAAACACCATATATTTT	CASSQEELGGNTIYF
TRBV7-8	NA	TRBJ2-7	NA	TGTGCCAGCAGCTTAGCGACGGGGGTAGGGAGGTACGAGCAGTACTTC	CASSLATGVGRYEQYF
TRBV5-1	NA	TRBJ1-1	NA	TGCGCCAGCGGGTTGACAGGGAACACTGAAGCTTTCTTT	CASGLTGNTEAFF
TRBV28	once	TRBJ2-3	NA	TGTGCCAGCAGCCTATTAGGACCGCACGTCCCAGATACGCAGTATTTT	CASSLLGPHVPDTQYF
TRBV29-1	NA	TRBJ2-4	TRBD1	TGCAGCGTTAACAGGGGTTCAAACATTCAGTACTTC	CSVNRGSNIQYF
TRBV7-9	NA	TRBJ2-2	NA	TGTGCCAGCAGCCCTTGGACAGCGAACACCGGGGAGCTGTTTTTT	CASSPWTANTGELFF
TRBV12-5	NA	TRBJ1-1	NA	TGTGCTAGTGGTTTCCACCTACGGGGCTTCACTGAAGCTTTCTTT	CASGFHLRGFTEAFF
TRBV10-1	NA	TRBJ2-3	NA	TGCGCCAGCAGTGAGTTTGGCGAGGGGACAGATACGCAGTATTTT	CASSEFGEGTDTQYF
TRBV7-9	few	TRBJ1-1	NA	TGTGCCAGCAGCTATATCGCCCAGCTCGCTGAAGCTTTCTTT	CASSYIAQLAEAFF
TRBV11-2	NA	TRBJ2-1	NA	TGTGCCAGCAGCTTAGTATCGGAGAATGAGCAGTTCTTC	CASSLVSENEQFF
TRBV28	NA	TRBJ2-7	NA	TGTGCCAGCGGGCAGGGTGATGATCGGCAGTACTTC	CASGQGDDRQYF
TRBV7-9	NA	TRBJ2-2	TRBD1	TGTGCCAGCTCCTACAGGGGAAACACCGGGGAGCTGTTTTTT	CASSYRGNTGELFF
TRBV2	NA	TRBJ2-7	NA	TGTGCCAGCAGAGGGGGAGTCTACGAGCAGTACTTC	CASRGGVYEQYF
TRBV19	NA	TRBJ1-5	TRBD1	TGTGCCAGTAGTCCCCGACAGGGGGCCGCATCCGGCCCACGGCCCCAGCATTTT	CASSPRQGAASGPRPQHF
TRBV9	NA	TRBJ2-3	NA	TGTGCCAGCAGTAGAGAGGCTAAAGGCACAGATACGCAGTATTTT	CASSREAKGTDTQYF
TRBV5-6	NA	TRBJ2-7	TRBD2	TGTGCCAGCAGCTTGGGCACTAGCGGGCGCCCGACTTTTGAGCAGTACTTC	CASSLGTSGRPTFEQYF
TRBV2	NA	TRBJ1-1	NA	TGTGCCAGCAGTGGTAAAGGGTCGGGCACTGAAGCTTTCTTT	CASSGKGSGTEAFF